These 30 T cell receptor beta chains were all obtained from the same sample, sequenced in a study of metastatic and nonmetastatic thyroid tumors. TCRdb redid the clone calls on the PCR reads using MiXCR. The table includes 4,000 or so clones, just under 30% detected once. No patient received treatment before thyroid surgery. Sequenced: adjacent normal tissue. Every receptor here comes from a male donor with papillary thyroid cancer or a benign thyroid nodule (not recorded which). Some clones in this sample may be carry-over from other donors' samples.

Note on this clone: A read error is likely, as this CDR3 ends without the conserved phenylalanine or tryptophan. The chain is built from TRBV9 and TRBJ2-7; 10 nucleotides align to TRBD2. The V gene's germline CDR1 is SGDLS and CDR2 YYNGEE. Germline trimming cut 3 bases from V and 2 bases from J; bases unmatched to any gene: 5. The CDR3 consists of 15 residues. The CDR3 sequence: CASSETSGAAYEQYL. The CDR3 region has the DNA TGTGCCAGCAGCGAAACTAGCGGGGCTGCCTACGAGCAGTACCTC.

J is TRBJ1-1 and V is TRBV19; 12 bases match TRBD1. With 6 bases clipped from V and 3 bases from J, the junction kept 11 bases outside the gene matches. The germline V gene has CDR1 LNHDA and CDR2 SQIVND (reference sequence). The CDR3 has 17 amino acids. CDR3 loop: CASRTRDRGQVDTEAFF. As DNA, the CDR3 is TGTGCCAGTAGGACCCGGGACAGGGGGCAGGTGGACACTGAAGCTTTCTTT. Supplemented by reference TRBV19 and TRBJ1-1, the full variable domain reads DGGITQSPKYLFRKEGQNVTLSCEQNLNHDAMYWYRQDPGQGLRLIYYSQIVNDFQKGDIAEGYSVSREKKESFPLTVTSAQKNPTAFYLCASRTRDRGQVDTEAFFGQGTRLTVV.

In its sample, this clone was seen many times. This chain joins TRBV7-6 and TRBJ2-1; D may be TRBD2 (7 bases). Germline CDR1 reads SGHVS; CDR2 reads FNYEAQ. The CDR3 is 15 residues long. V lost 6 bases and J lost 5, with 17 bases in between. The CDR3 is CASSWGGGGNNEQFF. For the CDR3, the DNA is TGTGCCAGCAGTTGGGGAGGGGGGGGGAACAATGAGCAGTTCTTC.

The chain combines TRBV6-2 or TRBV6-3 with TRBJ2-6; 14 nucleotides align to TRBD2. The CDR3 consists of 19 residues. The junction had 3 bases not matched to a gene; V was cut back by 2 bases and J by 0 bases. CDR1 and CDR2 (germline): MNHEY, SVGEGT. The CDR3 loop reads CASSYPTSGRASGANVLTF. CDR3 in DNA: TGTGCCAGCAGTTACCCGACTAGCGGGAGGGCCTCTGGGGCCAACGTCCTGACTTTC.

This chain links TRBV20-1 with TRBJ1-2; D gene unclear. The length of the CDR3 is 14 residues. Germline lookup yields CDR1 DFQATT and CDR2 SNEGSKA (reference sequence). V was trimmed by 1 base and J by 3 bases, leaving 12 bases between them. The CDR3 here is CSARGPPGYYGYTF. The CDR3 coding sequence is TGCAGTGCTAGAGGCCCTCCGGGATACTATGGCTACACCTTC.

This clone has a handful of counts. Given the absence of the conserved phenylalanine or tryptophan at the CDR3 end, a read error is likely. J is TRBJ2-7 and V is TRBV12-3 or TRBV12-4; no reliable D call. The CDR3 is 14 residues long. Deletions cut 3 bases from V and 0 bases from J, with 9 bases between. This chain's CDR3 is CASSFFGFSYEQYL. The CDR3 DNA follows: TGTGCCAGCAGTTTTTTCGGGTTCTCCTACGAGCAGTACCTC.

The V gene is TRBV18, the J gene TRBJ1-2; a possible D gene is TRBD1 (5 bases). The ends were cut back, 4 bases at V and 5 bases at J, with 11 bases in the middle. The CDR3 spans 13 residues. Germline V CDR1 and CDR2: KGHSH, LQKENI. This CDR3 is CASSQTDGYGYTF. The DNA for the CDR3 is TGTGCCAGCTCACAGACAGATGGGTATGGCTACACCTTC.

The chain combines TRBV6-5 with TRBJ2-5; TRBD1 aligns across 7 bases. Germline V CDR1 and CDR2: MNHEY, SVGAGI. With 4 bases clipped from V and 1 base from J, the junction kept 3 bases outside the gene matches. This CDR3 contains 14 residues. This CDR3 reads CASSLGDSQETQYF. In nucleotides, the CDR3 is TGTGCCAGCAGTTTAGGGGACAGCCAAGAGACCCAGTACTTC.

This sequence joins TRBV5-1 and TRBJ2-7; 12 bases agree with TRBD2. Trimming took 4 bases from V and 7 from J; bases not matched to a gene: 9. The germline CDR1 and CDR2 sequences are SGHRS and YFSETQ. The CDR3 length is 15 residues. The CDR3 DNA sequence: TGCGCCAGCAGCGCTCTAGCGGGGGGGGACTGGGAGCAGTACTTC. It codes for CASSALAGGDWEQYF.

The rearrangement links TRBV5-1 to TRBJ1-1; D is uncertain. The CDR3 spans 13 residues. Trimming shortened V by 7 bases and J by 4 bases, and 14 bases separated the two germline ends. Germline V gene sequence: CDR1 SGHRS, CDR2 YFSETQ. The DNA of the CDR3 is TGCGCCAGCGCCGGGTCCGGAGGCACTGAAGCTTTCTTT. As protein: CASAGSGGTEAFF.

In its sample, this clone was seen a few times. Its ends do not fully match the called genes, so a read error is possible. The V gene is TRBV6-1, the J gene TRBJ2-2, with a weak D call TRBD2 (6 bases). The CDR3 is 15 residues long. The germline V gene encodes CDR1 MNHNS and CDR2 SASEGT. The CDR3 here is CASSLAGPRGGELFF. The CDR3 DNA sequence: TGCGCCAGCAGCCTGGCGGGACCACGAGGCGGGGAGCTGTTTTTT.

The rearrangement uses TRBV11-2 and TRBJ2-1, with D perhaps matching TRBD2 (6 bases). From germline, CDR1 is SGHAT and CDR2 FQNNGV. The CDR3 extends over 14 amino acids. With 5 bases removed from V and 9 bases from J, the gap between germline ends came to 17 bases. CDR3 protein: CASSPPRELGEQFF. In DNA, the CDR3 is TGTGCCAGCAGCCCCCCCCGGGAGTTAGGTGAGCAGTTCTTC.

The rearrangement joins TRBV19 to TRBJ1-1, with 9 bases matching TRBD1. The germline V gene has CDR1 LNHDA and CDR2 SQIVND (reference sequence). The CDR3 sequence is 14 residues long. V lost 3 bases to trimming and J lost 5 bases; unmatched junction nucleotides: 4. The CDR3 is CASSIDRGRTEAFF. Here the CDR3 DNA reads TGTGCCAGTAGTATCGACAGGGGGAGGACTGAAGCTTTCTTT.

The chain has TRBV7-3 and TRBJ2-3, with 11 bases fitting TRBD2. The J segment lost 7 bases and the V segment lost 0 bases, leaving 3 bases of the junction unmatched. The CDR3 runs to 15 residues. CDR1 SGHTA and CDR2 FQGTGA come from the germline V gene. The CDR3 nucleotides are TGTGCCAGCAGCTTAACTAGCGGGAGGGCTTATACGCAGTATTTT. Residues: CASSLTSGRAYTQYF.

This clone was counted ten times or more. V is TRBV5-4 and J is TRBJ2-7, with 9 bases matching TRBD2. Trimming removed 4 bases from V and 2 bases from J; junction bases left unmatched: 4. The germline gives CDR1 SGHNT, CDR2 YYREEE (reference sequence). The CDR3 runs 14 residues. This CDR3 reads CASSLGGRAYEQYF. The DNA of the CDR3 is TGTGCCAGCAGCCTTGGCGGGAGGGCCTACGAGCAGTACTTC.

The chain links TRBV11-2 to TRBJ2-5; no clear D gene. CDR1 and CDR2 (germline): SGHAT, FQNNGV. The CDR3 runs 13 residues. V was trimmed by 0 bases and J by 9 bases, leaving 11 bases between them. In DNA form, the CDR3 reads TGTGCCAGCAGCTTAGAAGTCGCGGCGGCCCAGTACTTC. This encodes CASSLEVAAAQYF. Full variable domain (outside the CDR3, taken from reference TRBV11-2 and TRBJ2-5): EAGVAQSPRYKIIEKRQSVAFWCNPISGHATLYWYQQILGQGPKLLIQFQNNGVVDDSQLPKDRFSAERLKGVDSTLKIQPAKLEDSAVYLCASSLEVAAAQYFGPGTRLLVL.

At least ten counts were recorded for this clone. The V call is TRBV5-4, the J call TRBJ2-7; perhaps TRBD2 as D (7 bases). V was trimmed by 1 base and J by 4 bases, leaving 12 bases between them. Germline V gene data show CDR1 as SGHNT and CDR2 as YYREEE (reference sequence). CDR3 length equals 14 residues. The CDR3 nucleotides read TGTGCCAGCAGCTTGCAGGCGGGGGCGTACGAGCAGTACTTC. Its translation is CASSLQAGAYEQYF.

In this sample, this clone turned up a few times. This chain uses TRBV20-1 with TRBJ2-3, with 9 bases identical to TRBD1. V dropped 3 bases and J dropped 6; count of bases not matched to a gene: 13. CDR1 DFQATT and CDR2 SNEGSKA come from the germline V gene (reference sequence). This CDR3 is 16 amino acids long. The CDR3 sequence is CSASANPGQGRDTQYF. The CDR3 DNA reads TGCAGTGCTAGCGCCAATCCGGGACAGGGCCGCGATACGCAGTATTTT.

This clone has more than one count but fewer than ten. V is TRBV11-2 and J is TRBJ2-7, with D maybe TRBD1 (7 bases). V lost 5 bases to trimming and J lost 4 bases, with 27 bases between them. The CDR3 covers 18 residues. Germline V gene lookup returns CDR1 SGHAT and CDR2 FQNNGV. CDR3 amino acids: CASSPSAAEAGQLYEQYF. CDR3 in DNA: TGTGCCAGCAGCCCCAGCGCGGCTGAGGCGGGACAGCTTTACGAGCAGTACTTC.

CDR3 region: CASSFGTLTGELFF. Written as DNA, the CDR3 is TGTGCCAGCAGTTTTGGAACGTTAACCGGGGAGCTGTTTTTT. The J gene is TRBJ2-2, the V gene TRBV27; D not certain. This CDR3 is built from 14 residues. Germline values: CDR1 MNHEY, CDR2 SMNVEV (reference sequence). The V end lost 3 bases, the J end lost 5 bases, and 10 bases lay between the germline ends.

The V and J genes are TRBV20-1 and TRBJ1-2; a possible D gene is TRBD1 (5 bases). With 5 bases removed from V and 0 bases from J, the gap between germline ends came to 16 bases. CDR1 is DFQATT and CDR2 is SNEGSKA in the germline V gene (reference sequence). The CDR3 loop spans 15 amino acids. The CDR3 coding sequence is TGCAGTGCTCACCGATTTGGCAGGGCTAACTATGGCTACACCTTC. Encoded protein: CSAHRFGRANYGYTF.

This clone is large (0.1 to 1%) in the sample. V gene TRBV24-1 combines with J gene TRBJ1-5; D remains unclear. The V end lost 3 bases, the J end lost 5 bases, and 10 bases lay between the germline ends. This CDR3 region has 14 residues. Germline V lookup: CDR1 KGHDR, CDR2 SFDVKD. CDR3 nucleotides: TGTGCCACCAGTGATGCCTCGGGGTATCAGCCCCAGCATTTT. Translating gives CATSDASGYQPQHF.

In this sample, this clone turned up a few times. The sample has other DNA sequences that encode this CDR3 too. The rearrangement uses TRBV2 and TRBJ2-1, with 10 bases matching TRBD2. Trimming at V came to 5 bases and at J to 5 bases, leaving 6 bases not matched to a gene. CDR3 size: 15 residues. Germline V gene lookup returns CDR1 SNHLY and CDR2 FYNNEI. The DNA of the CDR3 is TGTGCCAGCAGTTGGACTAGCGGCAGCAACAATGAGCAGTTCTTC. This encodes CASSWTSGSNNEQFF.

By share, this clone ranks as medium-sized. V usage is TRBV10-3 and J usage is TRBJ2-5; D is unclear. Trimming removed 1 base from V and 4 bases from J, with 7 bases in between. The CDR3 consists of 13 residues. Germline CDR1 is ENHRY and CDR2 is SYGVKD. The CDR3 region is CAISEWLRETQYF. In DNA, the CDR3 is TGTGCCATCAGTGAGTGGTTAAGAGAGACCCAGTACTTC.

A remark on this clone: The germline gene is not matched at one end of the junction; a read error may be the cause. CDR3 DNA sequence: TGTGCCAACAGTAAACTAGCGGCGGAGACCCAGTACTTC. It translates to CANSKLAAETQYF. The chain has TRBV12-3 or TRBV12-4 and TRBJ2-5; TRBD2 matches 8 bases. The CDR3 totals 13 residues.

This clone was counted between two and nine times. The V call is TRBV28, the J call TRBJ1-1; maybe TRBD1 (5 bases). The germline V and J ends were trimmed by 2 bases and 6 bases, with 13 bases remaining between them. CDR3 length: 14 amino acids. Per germline, CDR1 MDHEN and CDR2 SYDVKM. CDR3 in amino acids: CASSLTQTEAEAFF. CDR3 nucleotide sequence: TGTGCCAGCAGTTTAACTCAGACAGAGGCTGAAGCTTTCTTT.

This clone was found a few times. V is TRBV6-1 and J is TRBJ2-2, with unresolved D. Germline CDR1 MNHNS, CDR2 SASEGT. CDR3 length: 15 amino acids. V lost 8 bases, J lost 1 base, and 14 bases lay in between. The CDR3 sequence: CASGSSGWNTGELFF. CDR3 nucleotides: TGTGCCAGCGGATCCAGTGGTTGGAACACCGGGGAGCTGTTTTTT.

This clone is categorized as medium-sized. The chain employs TRBV18 and TRBJ2-1; tentative D call: TRBD1 (6 bases). This CDR3 region has 15 residues. Germline CDR1 KGHSH, CDR2 LQKENI. V was clipped by 5 bases and J by 2 bases, with 13 bases between them. As DNA, the CDR3 is TGTGCCAGCTCAATACAGGGTCTTGCCTACAATGAGCAGTTCTTC. As protein: CASSIQGLAYNEQFF.

This clone was seen a few times. The chain couples TRBV28 to TRBJ2-7, with 7 bases lining up with TRBD2. Germline V gene sequence: CDR1 MDHEN, CDR2 SYDVKM. The CDR3 extends over 15 amino acids. V gave up 3 bases and J gave up 0 bases; unmatched junction bases: 5. In nucleotides, the CDR3 is TGTGCCAGCAGTTTGGGGGGGACCAACTCCTACGAGCAGTACTTC. Amino acid sequence: CASSLGGTNSYEQYF. Variable domain in full (rest from reference TRBV28 and TRBJ2-7): DVKVTQSSRYLVKRTGEKVFLECVQDMDHENMFWYRQDPGLGLRLIYFSYDVKMKEKGDIPEGYSVSREKKERFSLILESASTNQTSMYLCASSLGGTNSYEQYFGPGTRLTVT.

This clone has only a few counts. The V and J genes are TRBV6-5 and TRBJ2-2; weak D call: TRBD1 (6 bases). The CDR3 extends over 13 amino acids. Germline lookup yields CDR1 MNHEY and CDR2 SVGAGI. V was pared by 10 bases and J by 4 bases, with 13 bases between. CDR3 amino acids: CATQFRGTGELFF. In DNA form, the CDR3 reads TGTGCCACCCAGTTCAGGGGCACCGGGGAGCTGTTTTTT.